This paragraph reports one T cell receptor (beta chain). Its antigen remains unidentified. The data were produced by immunoSEQ multiplex PCR, yet TCRdb's version contains in-frame clones alone and is incomplete. The data contain 90,000 to 150,000 clones, roughly nine tenths of them seen just once; the ten biggest clones take up approximately 4.5%. The sample originates from a study of T cell responses to AZD1222 COVID-19 vaccine. Overall study findings and caveats: Unmutated regions of variants are reportedly targeted by nearly half of spike-specific TCRs.

The sample here was peripheral blood, taken on day 0 of AZD1222 vaccination. This receptor was obtained from an adult in good health.

The CDR3 reads CASTEDRAVYGYTF. The DNA for the CDR3 is TGTGCCAGTACCGAGGACAGGGCCGTCTATGGCTACACCTTC. The V call is TRBV19, the J call TRBJ1-2; TRBD1 matches 8 bases. The CDR3 sequence is 14 residues long. Germline CDR1 is LNHDA and CDR2 is SQIVND (reference sequence). V lost 7 bases, J lost 4 bases, and 8 bases stayed unmatched.